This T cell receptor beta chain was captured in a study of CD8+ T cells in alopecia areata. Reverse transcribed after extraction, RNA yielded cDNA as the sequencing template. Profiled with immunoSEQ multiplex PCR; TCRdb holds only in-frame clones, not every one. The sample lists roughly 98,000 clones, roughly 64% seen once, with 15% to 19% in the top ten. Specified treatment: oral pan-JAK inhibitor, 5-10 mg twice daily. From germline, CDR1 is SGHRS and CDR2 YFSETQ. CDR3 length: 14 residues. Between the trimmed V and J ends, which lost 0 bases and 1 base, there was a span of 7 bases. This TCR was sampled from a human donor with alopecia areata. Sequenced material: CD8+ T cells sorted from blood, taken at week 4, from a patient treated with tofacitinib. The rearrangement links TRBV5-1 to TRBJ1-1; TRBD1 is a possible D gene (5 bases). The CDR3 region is CASSLVGQNTEAFF. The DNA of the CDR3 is TGCGCCAGCAGCTTGGTTGGACAGAACACTGAAGCTTTCTTT.